What follows are 10 T cell receptor beta chains derived from one specimen sequenced in a study of PD-1 blockade in classical Hodgkin lymphoma. Profiled with immunoSEQ multiplex PCR; TCRdb holds only in-frame clones, not every one. The top ten hold about a tenth of the sample, which has around 60,000 clones, more than 80% seen once. Regarding time point: cycle 4 day 1 (C4D1), after five to seven weeks of nivolumab. Every patient had relapsed following autologous stem cell transplantation, and cohorts differed in brentuximab vedotin exposure. This specimen was peripheral blood mononuclear cells (PBMCs), taken before the fourth cycle of nivolumab. The receptors originated from a human donor with classical Hodgkin lymphoma.

V is TRBV6-4 and J is TRBJ1-6, with D uncertain. The CDR3 has 14 amino acids. Per germline, CDR1 MRHNA and CDR2 SNTAGT. Between the trimmed V and J ends, which lost 6 bases and 8 bases, there was a span of 14 bases. The CDR3, as DNA: TGTGCCAGCAGAGGACCCTCGGGCGATTCACCCCTCCACTTT. Its protein product is CASRGPSGDSPLHF.

The rearrangement joins TRBV27 to TRBJ1-1; unclear D gene. There are 13 residues in the CDR3. With 3 bases removed from V and 8 bases from J, the gap between germline ends came to 13 bases. Germline V lookup: CDR1 MNHEY, CDR2 SMNVEV (reference sequence). CDR3 in DNA: TGTGCCAGCAGTTTGGGTTCTTACCGGGAAGCTTTCTTT. Its protein is CASSLGSYREAFF.

The V call is TRBV7-9, the J call TRBJ1-3; possibly TRBD1 for D (5 bases). This CDR3 contains 15 residues. Germline V lookup: CDR1 SEHNR, CDR2 FQNEAQ (reference sequence). The V gene lost 5 bases and the J gene lost 1 base, with 12 bases spanning the gap. The CDR3 is CASSILGASGNTIYF. CDR3 sequence (DNA): TGTGCCAGCAGCATACTAGGGGCATCTGGAAACACCATATATTTT.

The chain joins TRBV7-8 to TRBJ1-2, with a weak D call TRBD1 (6 bases). Germline values: CDR1 SGHVS, CDR2 FQNEAQ. CDR3 size: 12 residues. Trimming stripped 4 bases from V and 8 bases from J, with 11 bases between. CDR3 sequence reads: CASSSQGRGYTF. DNA of the CDR3: TGTGCCAGCAGCTCACAGGGTCGCGGCTACACCTTC.

The chain uses TRBV2 and TRBJ2-5, with D possibly TRBD2 on 6 matching bases. V was shortened by 4 bases and J by 4 bases, with 13 bases between the two germline ends. This CDR3 has 14 residues. Germline V CDR1 and CDR2: SNHLY, FYNNEI. The CDR3 region has the DNA TGTGCCAGCAGTGTAATTGCGGGGATAGAGACCCAGTACTTC. Translating gives CASSVIAGIETQYF.

On this clone: One end of the junction varies from germline; a read error may be responsible. V and J are TRBV4-1 and TRBJ1-6; TRBD1 aligns across 11 bases. The CDR3 is 13 residues long. The V gene's germline CDR1 is MGHRA and CDR2 YSYEKL. In nucleotides, the CDR3 is TGCGCCAGCAGCCAAGAGCAGGACAGGGGGCGAGACTTT. Translating it yields CASSQEQDRGRDF.

The V gene is TRBV5-8, the J gene TRBJ1-5; D gene uncertain. The length of the CDR3 is 15 residues. Trimming removed 0 bases from V and 4 bases from J, with 11 bases in between. Germline V gene sequence: CDR1 SGHTS, CDR2 YDEGEE. CDR3 amino acids: CASSLGEGINQPQHF. In DNA, the CDR3 is TGTGCCAGCAGCTTGGGGGAGGGAATTAATCAGCCCCAGCATTTT.

V gene TRBV9 combines with J gene TRBJ1-1, with no clear D. Germline V gives CDR1 SGDLS, CDR2 YYNGEE. CDR3 length equals 15 residues. Trimming removed 5 bases from V and 1 base from J, with 15 bases in between. The CDR3 reads CASRKTGLQNTEAFF. The DNA of the CDR3 is TGTGCCAGCAGGAAAACGGGCCTCCAGAACACTGAAGCTTTCTTT.

The rearrangement joins TRBV14 to TRBJ1-2; a possible D gene is TRBD1 (5 bases). Germline-derived CDR1 and CDR2 are SGHDN and FVKESK. This CDR3 contains 19 residues. Trimming pared 4 bases from V and 8 bases from J, leaving 32 bases between. CDR3 amino acids: CASSPSGLPDTTYGGGYTF. The CDR3 DNA reads as TGTGCCAGCAGCCCGAGTGGTCTACCGGACACGACCTATGGAGGAGGCTACACCTTC.

V usage is TRBV9 and J usage is TRBJ1-2; 9 bases align to TRBD1. Germline CDR1 and CDR2: SGDLS and YYNGEE. This CDR3 has 14 residues. With V trimmed by 3 bases and J by 7 bases, 7 bases remained unmatched. DNA of the CDR3: TGTGCCAGCAGCGCGGGACAGGGATTTGGTGGCTACACCTTC. Encoded protein: CASSAGQGFGGYTF.